What follows are 21 T cell receptor beta chains derived from one specimen sequenced in a study of T-cell memory formation after mild COVID-19. TCRdb recomputed calls from the 5' RACE reads with MiXCR, one row per CDR3 protein. The sample records a few hundred thousand distinct CDR3 sequences, approximately 21% being singletons. Sequenced sample: PBMCs or a T cell subset sorted from them (not recorded which). These receptors all come from an adult woman who had mild COVID-19 (a few samples of this study predate the infection). Cell type and time point are not known.

A single count supports this clonotype. The chain couples TRBV19 to TRBJ1-1, with no clear D. The germline V and J ends were trimmed by 3 bases and 8 bases, with 10 bases remaining between them. Germline V gives CDR1 LNHDA, CDR2 SQIVND (reference sequence). The CDR3 runs to 12 residues. CDR3 in DNA: TGTGCCAGTAGTATGTCATCCCCAGAAGCTTTCTTT. This translates into CASSMSSPEAFF.

The CDR3 bases are TGTGCCAGTAGTACCCGGCAGGGGCATCAGCCCCAGCATTTT. It specifies CASSTRQGHQPQHF. The rearrangement joins TRBV19 to TRBJ1-5; possible D gene TRBD1, 6 bases. The CDR3 sequence is 14 residues long. V lost 4 bases and J lost 5, with 12 bases in between. The germline CDR1 and CDR2 sequences are LNHDA and SQIVND (reference sequence).

This clonotype has only a few counts. The chain links TRBV6-5 to TRBJ2-7; possibly TRBD2 for D (6 bases). Trimming pared 0 bases from V and 3 bases from J, leaving 18 bases between. CDR1 is MNHEY and CDR2 is SVGAGI in the germline V gene. The length of the CDR3 is 17 residues. DNA for the CDR3: TGTGCCAGCAGTTACTCGGAGGGCGGCGACGCGGACTACGAGCAGTACTTC. Its protein is CASSYSEGGDADYEQYF.

V is TRBV11-2 and J is TRBJ1-1, with a weak D call TRBD1 (6 bases). The V gene's germline CDR1 is SGHAT and CDR2 FQNNGV. V was shortened by 4 bases and J by 0 bases, with 12 bases between the two germline ends. CDR3 length equals 15 residues. Here the CDR3 reads CASSSHRDLNTEAFF. Written as DNA, the CDR3 is TGTGCCAGCAGCTCTCACAGGGACTTGAACACTGAAGCTTTCTTT.

The CDR3 DNA follows: TGCGCCAGCAGTCCCCCAACGGCAGATACGCAGTATTTT. It codes for CASSPPTADTQYF. This chain connects TRBV5-1 to TRBJ2-3; D gene uncertain. Deletions cut 5 bases from V and 4 bases from J, with 11 bases between. The germline V gene encodes CDR1 SGHRS and CDR2 YFSETQ. The length of the CDR3 is 13 residues.

This clonotype showed up many times. This chain connects TRBV5-1 to TRBJ2-7; D possibly corresponds to TRBD1 (5 bases). V was clipped by 0 bases and J by 5 bases, with 9 bases between them. This CDR3 has 13 amino acids. Germline CDR1 is SGHRS and CDR2 is YFSETQ. CDR3 bases: TGCGCCAGCAGCTTGGACCAGGGCAACGAGCAGTACTTC. This translates into CASSLDQGNEQYF.

The chain couples TRBV7-9 to TRBJ2-1, with 14 bases identical to TRBD2. The V gene end was trimmed by 6 bases and the J gene end by 0 bases; junction bases not matched to a gene: 4. The CDR3 is made up of 17 amino acids. The germline V gene encodes CDR1 SEHNR and CDR2 FQNEAQ (reference sequence). In DNA form, the CDR3 reads TGTGCCAGCAGTCCCGGGACTAGCGGGAGCTCCTACAATGAGCAGTTCTTC. Translated: CASSPGTSGSSYNEQFF.

This clonotype was picked up one time. The rearrangement links TRBV27 to TRBJ1-5; D gene ambiguous. The ends were cut back, 3 bases at V and 3 bases at J, with 9 bases in the middle. The CDR3 covers 14 residues. Germline V gene data show CDR1 as MNHEY and CDR2 as SMNVEV (reference sequence). The CDR3 spells CASSFGQNNQPQHF. CDR3 DNA: TGTGCCAGCAGTTTTGGGCAGAACAATCAGCCCCAGCATTTT.

In its sample, this clonotype was seen a few times. The chain couples TRBV5-1 to TRBJ1-3; 7 bases line up with TRBD1. CDR3 length: 19 amino acids. CDR1 is SGHRS, CDR2 YFSETQ, per germline. After removal of 0 bases from V and 2 bases from J, the junction contained 14 bases not matched to a gene. CDR3 sequence reads: CASSLDRGGPGAAGNTIYF. CDR3 bases: TGCGCCAGCAGCTTGGACAGGGGCGGACCCGGGGCAGCTGGAAACACCATATATTTT.

This clonotype was observed a handful of times. This chain connects TRBV12-3 or TRBV12-4 to TRBJ2-3, with 9 bases lining up with TRBD2. J was trimmed by 14 bases and V by 1 base; bases with no gene match: 1. The CDR3 totals 11 residues. The CDR3 DNA reads as TGTGCCAGCAGTTTAGGGCGGGAGGGGTATTTT. Protein: CASSLGREGYF.

This rearrangement joins TRBV11-3 to TRBJ2-2; D possibly corresponds to TRBD1 (6 bases). CDR1 SGHNT and CDR2 YENEEA come from the germline V gene. This CDR3 has 14 residues. V was clipped by 7 bases and J by 2 bases, with 11 bases between them. The DNA for the CDR3 is TGTGCCAGCATGTGGGGGCCCAACACCGGGGAGCTGTTTTTT. Translated: CASMWGPNTGELFF.

This clonotype was counted between two and nine times. The chain combines TRBV5-1 with TRBJ2-1; 9 bases are a match to TRBD2. CDR3 length: 16 amino acids. Trimming cost V 4 bases and J 4 bases; bases outside gene matches: 9. Germline CDR1 reads SGHRS; CDR2 reads YFSETQ. The CDR3 is CASSGKTSGPYNEQFF. Here the CDR3 DNA reads TGCGCCAGCAGCGGAAAGACTAGCGGACCTTACAATGAGCAGTTCTTC.

In this sample, this clonotype turned up many times. V and J are TRBV29-1 and TRBJ2-3; D is unclear. CDR1 and CDR2 from the germline V gene are SQVTM and ANQGSEA. V was cut by 6 bases and J by 1 base, with 8 bases left in between. The CDR3 is 12 residues long. CDR3 in amino acids: CSVVPGTDTQYF. CDR3 bases: TGCAGCGTAGTTCCGGGCACAGATACGCAGTATTTT.

This clonotype has a handful of counts. The chain recombines TRBV5-1 with TRBJ1-1, with D unresolved. The CDR3 has 13 residues. Between the trimmed V and J ends, which lost 5 bases and 5 bases, there was a span of 13 bases. Germline assignment: CDR1 SGHRS and CDR2 YFSETQ. Written as DNA, the CDR3 is TGCGCCAGCAGGGAAGGACTAGGGACTGAAGCTTTCTTT. It yields the protein CASREGLGTEAFF.

This clonotype came up a few times. The CDR3 sequence: CASSFSRAKNIQYF. Written as DNA, the CDR3 is TGTGCCAGCAGTTTCTCGCGGGCCAAAAACATTCAGTACTTC. The chain recombines TRBV12-3 or TRBV12-4 with TRBJ2-4; D remains ambiguous. The length of the CDR3 is 14 residues. V lost 3 bases and J 1 base, leaving 7 bases between the germline ends.

This clonotype was seen more than once but under ten times. The rearrangement joins TRBV7-6 to TRBJ2-2; 10 positions agree with TRBD1. J gave up 7 bases and V 5 bases, and 10 bases lay outside the gene matches. The CDR3 has 16 residues. Per germline, CDR1 SGHVS and CDR2 FNYEAQ. CDR3 residues: CASSRWGTGEHGELFF. In nucleotides, the CDR3 is TGTGCCAGCAGCCGCTGGGGGACAGGGGAGCACGGGGAGCTGTTTTTT.

This clonotype showed up just a few times. The rearrangement uses TRBV28 and TRBJ1-6; 8 nucleotides align to TRBD1. The trim removed 3 bases at V and 9 bases at J, leaving 13 bases unmatched. The CDR3 totals 17 residues. Per the germline V gene, CDR1 is MDHEN and CDR2 is SYDVKM. CDR3 protein: CASSFYRSDRESSPLHF. CDR3 nucleotides: TGTGCCAGCAGTTTTTATAGGTCGGACAGGGAGAGTTCACCCCTCCACTTT.

J is TRBJ1-2 and V is TRBV7-9; D is perhaps TRBD1 (6 bases). The germline V gene encodes CDR1 SEHNR and CDR2 FQNEAQ (reference sequence). V was shortened by 1 base and J by 2 bases, with 11 bases between the two germline ends. This CDR3 contains 15 residues. CDR3 amino acids: CASSLVGQGNYGYTF. For the CDR3, the DNA is TGTGCCAGCAGCTTAGTGGGGCAGGGGAACTATGGCTACACCTTC.

The chain uses TRBV3-1 and TRBJ1-2, with D possibly matching TRBD1 (5 bases). V was shortened by 1 base and J by 4 bases, with 10 bases between the two germline ends. CDR3 length: 14 residues. Germline CDR1 and CDR2: LGHDT and YNNKEL (reference sequence). This CDR3 reads CASSQGEGTYGYTF. Written as DNA, the CDR3 is TGTGCCAGCAGCCAAGGAGAGGGGACCTATGGCTACACCTTC.

The V gene is TRBV20-1, the J gene TRBJ2-1; unclear D gene. Trimming removed 0 bases at V and 2 bases at J, with 8 bases between. The CDR3 extends over 14 amino acids. Germline lookup yields CDR1 DFQATT and CDR2 SNEGSKA (reference sequence). CDR3: CSARESEPYNEQFF. The CDR3 DNA reads TGCAGTGCTAGAGAGTCAGAGCCCTACAATGAGCAGTTCTTC.

The chain links TRBV2 to TRBJ2-5, with D unclear. Trimming removed 11 bases from V and 0 bases from J, with 13 bases in between. CDR1 SNHLY and CDR2 FYNNEI come from the germline V gene. This CDR3 spans 13 amino acids. This CDR3 reads CAAQRGNQETQYF. The DNA of the CDR3 is TGTGCCGCCCAGCGTGGGAACCAAGAGACCCAGTACTTC.